A selection of T cell receptor beta chains follows, all from one sample in a study of vaccination effects on CD4 cells after COVID-19. Their antigens are not known. Clones were read by immunoSEQ multiplex PCR, and TCRdb kept only the in-frame ones, dropping some. The data show around 21,000 clones, approximately 74% seen once. This specimen was CD4+ T cells from PBMCs cultured with HCoV-NL63 spike peptides, taken before COVID-19 vaccination. The receptors derive from a human donor who received a COVID-19 vaccine. CDR3s include the opening cysteine and the closing phenylalanine or tryptophan. The order of the fields is J gene, clone size, D gene, V gene, CDR3 length, CDR3 protein, CDR3 DNA. The D gene is left open where the match is weak. Expanded clones are given a class, and other clones once, few, many or no size at all.

>TRBJ2-1|-|TRBD2|TRBV7-9|19
CASSLKHLGDYQKDNEQFF
TGTGCCAGCAGCTTAAAACACCTGGGGGACTACCAAAAAGACAATGAGCAGTTCTTC
>TRBJ1-2|few|TRBD1|TRBV2|14
CASRDRGPPYGYTF
TGTGCCAGCAGAGACAGGGGGCCTCCCTATGGCTACACCTTC
>TRBJ1-1|-|-|TRBV25-1|15
CASSEPGGAGTEAFF
TGTGCCAGCAGTGAACCGGGGGGGGCAGGCACTGAAGCTTTCTTT
>TRBJ2-4|-|-|TRBV5-4|15
CASSLRGTIKNIQYF
TGTGCCAGCAGCTTGAGAGGAACCATCAAAAACATTCAGTACTTC
>TRBJ2-2|-|TRBD1|TRBV2|15
CASSEDRGNTGELFF
TGTGCCAGCAGCGAGGACAGGGGCAACACCGGGGAGCTGTTTTTT
>TRBJ2-1|-|TRBD2|TRBV6-4|15
CASSDSSGAYNEQFF
TGTGCCAGCAGTGACTCTAGCGGGGCCTACAATGAGCAGTTCTTC
>TRBJ1-2|-|-|TRBV6-6|14
CASSYAGINYGYTF
TGTGCCAGCAGTTACGCAGGAATCAACTATGGCTACACCTTC
>TRBJ2-5|-|-|TRBV15|12
CATSRDIETQYF
TGTGCCACCAGCAGAGATATAGAGACCCAGTACTTC
>TRBJ2-1|-|-|TRBV7-2|15
CASSPSWGFYNEQFF
TGTGCCAGCAGCCCGAGTTGGGGGTTCTACAATGAGCAGTTCTTC
>TRBJ2-1|-|-|TRBV6-2/TRBV6-3|16
CASSYSRRVSGDEQFF
TGTGCCAGCAGTTACTCGAGGCGGGTCTCAGGCGATGAGCAGTTCTTC
>TRBJ2-5|-|TRBD1|TRBV27|14
CASSLQGAVETQYF
TGTGCCAGCAGTTTACAGGGGGCGGTCGAGACCCAGTACTTC
>TRBJ1-4|few|TRBD1|TRBV6-5|15
CASSSHGTGDEKLFF
TGTGCCAGCAGTTCCCACGGGACAGGTGACGAAAAACTGTTTTTT
>TRBJ2-1|-|-|TRBV6-4|13
CASSASGGYEQFF
TGTGCCAGCAGTGCTTCCGGAGGGTATGAGCAGTTCTTC
>TRBJ2-7|-|TRBD2|TRBV10-3|14
CAISLAGTDYEQYF
TGTGCCATCAGTCTAGCGGGGACGGACTACGAGCAGTACTTC
>TRBJ2-1|once|-|TRBV19|14
CASSIKTPSYEQFF
TGTGCCAGTAGTATTAAGACTCCCTCTTATGAGCAGTTCTTC
>TRBJ2-7|-|-|TRBV3-1/TRBV3-2|13
CASSDSPFWGQYF
TGTGCCAGCAGCGATTCCCCGTTCTGGGGGCAGTACTTC
>TRBJ2-3|-|-|TRBV7-2|15
CASSFFSPSTDTQYF
TGTGCCAGCAGCTTTTTTAGTCCAAGCACAGATACGCAGTATTTT
>TRBJ2-1|-|-|TRBV14|20
CASSLTGLIGGLSSYNEQFF
TGTGCCAGCAGCCTTACGGGACTTATAGGGGGCTTGAGCTCCTACAATGAGCAGTTCTTC
>TRBJ1-1|-|-|TRBV28|13
CANQQGRDTEAFF
TGTGCCAACCAACAGGGACGAGACACTGAAGCTTTCTTT
>TRBJ2-7|-|-|TRBV27|12
CASSSRSYEQYF
TGTGCCAGCAGTTCGCGGAGTTACGAGCAGTACTTC
>TRBJ1-2|-|-|TRBV6-5|14
CASLEQSFYYGYTF
TGTGCCAGCTTGGAACAGAGTTTTTACTATGGCTACACCTTC
>TRBJ1-1|few|TRBD1|TRBV6-4|13
CASSWDRNTEAFF
TGTGCCAGCAGTTGGGACAGGAACACTGAAGCTTTCTTT
>TRBJ1-2|-|-|TRBV3-1/TRBV3-2|15
CASSQPAGVLDGYTF
TGTGCCAGCAGCCAACCGGCCGGGGTTTTAGATGGCTACACCTTC
>TRBJ1-5|-|-|TRBV18|13
CASSPGRDQPQHF
TGTGCCAGCTCACCAGGGAGGGATCAGCCCCAGCATTTT
>TRBJ1-5|-|TRBD1|TRBV11-3|18
CASSSGQDLLMGNQPQHF
TGTGCCAGCAGCTCGGGACAGGATCTTCTTATGGGCAATCAGCCCCAGCATTTT
>TRBJ1-2|-|TRBD1|TRBV19|15
CASSAGQGINYGYTF
TGTGCCAGTAGTGCGGGACAGGGAATTAACTATGGCTACACCTTC
>TRBJ2-1|few|-|TRBV5-4|17
CASSYPAERLLYNEQFF
TGTGCCAGCAGCTACCCCGCGGAGCGGCTCTTGTACAATGAGCAGTTCTTC
>TRBJ2-2|-|-|TRBV3-1/TRBV3-2|16
CASSQDMLAIPVGLFF
TGTGCCAGCAGCCAAGATATGCTTGCCATCCCCGTTGGGCTGTTTTTT
>TRBJ2-7|-|TRBD1|TRBV12-5|19
CASGLDRGRIVKSSYEQYF
TGTGCTAGTGGTTTGGACAGGGGGCGAATCGTAAAGAGCTCCTACGAGCAGTACTTC
>TRBJ1-2|few|-|TRBV5-4|12
CASSLPGGGYTF
TGTGCCAGCAGCCTCCCCGGAGGAGGCTACACCTTC
>TRBJ2-1|-|-|TRBV7-7|15
CASSPRSTVGNEQFF
TGTGCCAGCAGCCCCCGGTCCACAGTTGGGAATGAGCAGTTCTTC
>TRBJ1-1|-|-|TRBV4-1|14
CASSGPLRGTEAFF
TGCGCCAGCAGCGGACCCCTCCGGGGCACTGAAGCTTTCTTT
>TRBJ1-3|-|-|TRBV13|16
CASSFYADFSGNTIYF
TGTGCCAGCAGCTTTTACGCGGATTTCTCTGGAAACACCATATATTTT
>TRBJ1-1|-|-|TRBV4-1|16
CASSNHDRGPGTKAFF
TGCGCCAGCAGCAATCATGATAGGGGACCGGGAACTAAAGCTTTCTTT
>TRBJ1-2|-|-|TRBV6-1|14
CASSEFGGRDGYTF
TGTGCCAGCAGTGAATTCGGGGGGCGCGATGGCTACACCTTC
>TRBJ2-7|-|TRBD1|TRBV6-5|14
CASSMGQGTYEQYF
TGTGCCAGCAGCATGGGACAGGGGACCTACGAGCAGTACTTC
>TRBJ2-1|-|-|TRBV25-1|12
CASSEQGNEQFF
TGTGCCAGCAGTGAACAGGGAAATGAGCAGTTCTTC
>TRBJ2-4|-|TRBD1|TRBV30|14
CAWSRRTGKNIQYF
TGTGCCTGGAGTCGAAGGACAGGAAAAAACATTCAGTACTTC
>TRBJ1-2|few|-|TRBV20-1|11
CSAGGGLGYTF
TGCAGTGCCGGGGGAGGTCTTGGCTACACCTTC
>TRBJ2-1|-|-|TRBV3-1/TRBV3-2|16
CASSLPGRQFGNEQFF
TGTGCCAGCAGCCTCCCCGGGCGGCAGTTTGGGAATGAGCAGTTCTTC
>TRBJ1-1|-|TRBD1|TRBV5-1|16
CASSLLRGGGSTEAFF
TGCGCCAGCAGCTTACTCAGGGGGGGTGGAAGCACTGAAGCTTTCTTT
>TRBJ2-3|-|-|TRBV27|12
CASSPSTDTQYF
TGTGCCAGCAGCCCTTCCACAGATACGCAGTATTTT